A single sample is the source of the 6 T cell receptor beta chains below, sequenced in a study of T cell clonality in common variable immunodeficiency. The study, taken as a whole, reports: In common variable immunodeficiency, TCR beta chains reportedly carried fewer deletions and N-nucleotide insertions.

The antigens of these receptors remain unknown. Clones were read by immunoSEQ multiplex PCR, and TCRdb kept only the in-frame ones, dropping some. The data show tens of thousands of clones, with none appearing a single time. Input material: peripheral blood mononuclear cells. The receptors shown here come from a human donor with common variable immunodeficiency.

With regard to this clone: The read gets to within 3 residues of the CDR3 end, and the germline J gene fills in the rest. V is TRBV5-5 and J is TRBJ2-5; 9 positions match TRBD2. The V and J ends lost 0 bases and 5 bases, in that order; junction bases with no gene match: 5. The CDR3 has 15 amino acids. Germline-derived CDR1 and CDR2 are SGHKS and YYEKEE (reference sequence). CDR3 residues: CASSLGGGAGETQYF. The CDR3 bases that were read are TGTGCCAGCAGCTTGGGCGGGGGGGCCGGTGAGACC.

To note about this clone: From the germline J gene comes the end of the CDR3, since the read stops 3 residues before it. This chain connects TRBV29-1 to TRBJ2-1; 11 nucleotides match TRBD1. The junction had 12 bases not matched to a gene; V was cut back by 6 bases and J by 5 bases. This CDR3 contains 16 residues. The germline CDR1 and CDR2 sequences are SQVTM and ANQGSEA. The CDR3 is CSVRTGGLWGNNEQFF. Partial CDR3 DNA: TGCAGCGTGAGGACAGGGGGCTTGTGGGGAAACAATGAG.

This clone showed up many times. The read comes to an end 3 residues before the CDR3 does, leaving the germline J gene to fill in the end. This chain connects TRBV2 to TRBJ2-5; tentatively, D is TRBD1 (6 bases). The CDR3 sequence is 13 residues long. V lost 2 bases, J lost 2 bases, and 6 bases lay in between. Germline CDR1 reads SNHLY; CDR2 reads FYNNEI. CDR3 bases read: TGTGCCAGCAGTGAACAGGGGCAAGAGACC. Translation gives CASSEQGQET. The CDR3 in its entirety is CASSEQGQETQYF.

There are a few counts of this clone. The read gets to within 3 residues of the CDR3 end, and the germline J gene fills in the rest. The J gene is TRBJ2-3, the V gene TRBV18, with 9 bases aligning to TRBD1. The CDR3 is 15 residues long. The junction had 6 bases not matched to a gene; V was cut back by 3 bases and J by 5 bases. Germline assignment: CDR1 KGHSH and CDR2 LQKENI. CDR3 amino acids: CASSPTGGEVDTQYF. CDR3 bases read: TGTGCCAGCTCACCTACAGGGGGCGAGGTAGATACG.

The sample holds a few counts of this clone. The read falls 3 residues short of the CDR3 end, and the missing part is taken from the germline J gene. The genes are TRBV11-3 and TRBJ2-7, with 9 positions matching TRBD1. The CDR3 runs to 15 residues. The germline V gene has CDR1 SGHNT and CDR2 YENEEA. The J segment lost 2 bases and the V segment lost 1 base, leaving 3 bases of the junction unmatched. The CDR3: CASSLVGTGTYEQYF. CDR3 bases read: TGTGCCAGCAGCTTAGTAGGGACAGGGACCTACGAG.

The CDR3 DNA, read in part, is TGTGCCAGCAGTGAAGTATCAGGGGGCCTTTCACCC. Protein: CASSEVSGGLSP. The whole CDR3 protein is CASSEVSGGLSPLHF. This chain uses TRBV6-1 with TRBJ1-6; 8 nucleotides align to TRBD1. Read sequence stops 3 residues before the CDR3 end, and the germline J gene provides the missing end. The length of the CDR3 is 15 residues. Germline-derived CDR1 and CDR2 are MNHNS and SASEGT. The V and J ends lost 1 base and 9 bases, in that order; junction bases with no gene match: 5.